These T cell receptor beta chains were read from a single sample in a study of CD8+CD57+ T cells in acquired aplastic anemia. One entry per CDR3 protein results from TCRdb running MiXCR on the reads. The table shows roughly 170,000 distinct CDR3 sequences, with around 50% occurring only once. The sequenced sample consisted of sorted CD4+, CD8+, or CD8+CD57+ T cells (not recorded which) from PBMCs. The origin of the receptors is a human donor with aplastic anemia. Both conserved end residues are part of each CDR3. A D gene is named only where the DNA matches it firmly. Clone size is stated in some rows and not others, as once, few, many or a class when expanded.

>.|.|TRBJ1-1|TRBV19
TGTGCCAGTACGGCAGGGGCCACTGAAGCTTTCTTT
CASTAGATEAFF
>many|.|TRBJ2-7|TRBV19
TGTGCCAGTAGTATAAGTACTGCCTCCTACGAGCAGTACTTC
CASSISTASYEQYF
>.|TRBD2|TRBJ2-7|TRBV7-3
TGTGCCAGCAGTCAAGGGACTAGCACTCGGCAGTACTTC
CASSQGTSTRQYF
>many|.|TRBJ2-3|TRBV6-1
TGTGCCAGCAGTGAAGATGAGTTAAATACGCAGTATTTT
CASSEDELNTQYF
>.|.|TRBJ2-1|TRBV2
TGTGCCAGCAGATGGGGGGGCGGGATCTACAATGAGCAGTTCTTC
CASRWGGGIYNEQFF
>.|TRBD1|TRBJ1-1|TRBV29-1
TGCAGCGTTGCGGGACAGCCGAACACTGAAGCTTTCTTT
CSVAGQPNTEAFF
>.|.|TRBJ2-2|TRBV7-2
TGTGCCAGCAGCCCAGCAAACACCGGGGAGCTGTTTTTT
CASSPANTGELFF
>.|.|TRBJ2-2|TRBV7-9
TGTGCCAGCATCCAAGCCCCGAACACCTGGGAGCTGTTTTTT
CASIQAPNTWELFF
>many|.|TRBJ1-1|TRBV19
TGTGCCAGTAGTATAGCACCAGGACTCACTGAAGCTTTCTTT
CASSIAPGLTEAFF
>few|.|TRBJ2-7|TRBV29-1
TGCAGCGTTGCCGGGACAACCTACGAGCAGTACTTC
CSVAGTTYEQYF
>few|.|TRBJ2-7|TRBV2
TGTGCCAGCAGTCCGGGACCAGCCTACGAGCAGTACTTC
CASSPGPAYEQYF
>.|TRBD2|TRBJ2-2|TRBV9
TGTGCCTCAGCGGGGCGTATAGCGGGGGCTAACACCGGGGAGCTGTTTTTT
CASAGRIAGANTGELFF
>many|TRBD2|TRBJ2-7|TRBV9
TGTGCCAGCAGCGTTAGCGGGGGGGCTTCCTACGAGCAGTACTTC
CASSVSGGASYEQYF
>.|TRBD1|TRBJ2-5|TRBV2
TGTGCCAGCAGTTCAGACAGGGGACGGGAGACCCAGTACTTC
CASSSDRGRETQYF
>many|.|TRBJ1-5|TRBV19
TGTGCCAGTAGTCCCCGACAGGCCGAGCCCCAGCATTTT
CASSPRQAEPQHF
>.|.|TRBJ1-1|TRBV7-3
TGTGCCAGCAGCCAGGGCGGGGTTACTGAAGCTTTCTTT
CASSQGGVTEAFF
>many|.|TRBJ1-1|TRBV5-1
TGCGCCAGCAGCTTGGCCGGGCAGAGAAACACTGAAGCTTTCTTT
CASSLAGQRNTEAFF
>few|.|TRBJ2-1|TRBV5-5
TGTGCCAGCAGGTCGGACAGCTACAATGAGCAGTTCTTC
CASRSDSYNEQFF
>many|.|TRBJ1-5|TRBV10-2
TGCGCCAGCAGTGAGTTGGGACACGGAACGCAGCCCCAGCATTTT
CASSELGHGTQPQHF
>many|TRBD1|TRBJ1-6|TRBV5-4
TGTGCCAGCAGCAGATCCGGGACAGCCAATTCACCCCTCCACTTT
CASSRSGTANSPLHF
>.|TRBD2|TRBJ2-6|TRBV20-1
TGCAGTGCTCCCGGCCCACTAGCGGGCAGGGGTGTATTTGGGGCCAACGTCCTGACTTTC
CSAPGPLAGRGVFGANVLTF
>many|.|TRBJ1-6|TRBV20-1
TGCAGTGCTAGATCCCCGGACGGAAAATATAATTCACCCCTCCACTTT
CSARSPDGKYNSPLHF
>.|.|TRBJ1-1|TRBV20-1
TGCAGTGCTAGGAGGACAGACATGAACACTGAAGCTTTCTTT
CSARRTDMNTEAFF
>once|TRBD2|TRBJ2-7|TRBV5-1
TGCGCCAGCAGCTTTGCTAGCGGACCCTACGAGCAGTACTTC
CASSFASGPYEQYF
>many|.|TRBJ1-6|TRBV12-3/TRBV12-4
TGTGCCAGCAGTTTCTCAGGAAGCAATTCACCCCTCCACTTT
CASSFSGSNSPLHF